These T cell receptor beta chains were read from a single sample in a study of shared clonotypes between healthy human individuals. TCRdb keeps only in-frame clones here, not all; method: immunoSEQ multiplex PCR. The table includes roughly 2,300,000 clones, about nine tenths detected once. Sequencing was done on a sample of naive CD4+ T cells from PBMCs. All receptors derive from a young man in good health. Some clones in this sample may be carry-over from other donors' samples. The CDR3 runs from the conserved cysteine through the conserved F or W.

CDR3 length,V gene,CDR3 protein
17,TRBV7-8,CASSLARAGKDTGELFF
17,TRBV5-1,CASSGLAGRMNTGELFF
13,TRBV9,CASGRGPNYGYTF
14,TRBV5-1,CASAQGSNTGELFF
16,TRBV19,CASSIRSGRMNTEAFF
15,TRBV11-1,CASSLTGTREETQYF
15,TRBV28,CASSFIGGGNTEAFF
14,TRBV18,CASSPLVPTDTQYF
15,TRBV27,CASSSRVGTMEPQHF
15,TRBV5-4,CASSWGGQGNNEQFF
15,TRBV30,CAWRMNRERNTEAFF
14,TRBV2,CASSGSGVNYGYTF
18,TRBV7-9,CASSLSAGNDWTNEKLFF
15,TRBV19,CASSRTGEGYYGYTF
12,TRBV6-1,CASSERWNIQYF
13,TRBV28,CASTGRLDGELFF
14,TRBV7-2,CASSSSGRAYEQYF
12,TRBV11-3,CASSPGAPEQYF
15,TRBV7-2,CASSLVSQGTDTQYF
15,TRBV19,CASTIAGGGTGELFF
14,TRBV5-1,CASSSGTLTDTQYF
14,TRBV28,CASSSGPTGYGYTF
15,TRBV5-1,CASSLGGTPTGEQYF
11,TRBV30,CAWRESYGHTF
13,TRBV5-7,CASSLSGPYEQYF